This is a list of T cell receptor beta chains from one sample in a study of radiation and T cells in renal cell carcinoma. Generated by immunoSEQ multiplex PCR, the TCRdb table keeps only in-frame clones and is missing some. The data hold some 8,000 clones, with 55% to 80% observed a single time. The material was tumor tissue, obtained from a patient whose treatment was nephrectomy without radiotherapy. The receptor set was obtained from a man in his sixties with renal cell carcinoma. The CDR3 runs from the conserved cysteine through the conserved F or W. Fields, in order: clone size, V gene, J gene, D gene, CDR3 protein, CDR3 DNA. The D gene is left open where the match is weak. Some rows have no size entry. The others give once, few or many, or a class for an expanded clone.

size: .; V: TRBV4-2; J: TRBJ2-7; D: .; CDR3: CASSPNGFEQYF; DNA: TGTGCCAGCAGCCCTAACGGGTTCGAGCAGTACTTC
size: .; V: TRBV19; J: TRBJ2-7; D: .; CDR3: CASSIDSQSSYEQYF; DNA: TGTGCCAGTAGTATAGATAGTCAGAGCTCCTACGAGCAGTACTTC
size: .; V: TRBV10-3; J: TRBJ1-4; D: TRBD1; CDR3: CAISDMLGQSHEKLFF; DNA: TGTGCCATCAGTGACATGTTGGGACAGAGCCATGAAAAACTGTTTTTT
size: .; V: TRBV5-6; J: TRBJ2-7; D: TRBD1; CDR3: CASSLVEGQGYEQYF; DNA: TGTGCCAGCAGCTTGGTGGAAGGACAGGGGTACGAGCAGTACTTC
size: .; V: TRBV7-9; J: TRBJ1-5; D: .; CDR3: CASSLGEGRTPHF; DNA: TGTGCCAGCAGCTTAGGGGAGGGACGGACGCCGCATTTT
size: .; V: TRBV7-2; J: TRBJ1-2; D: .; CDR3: CASSTRTYGYTF; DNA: TGTGCCAGCAGCACCCGGACTTATGGCTACACCTTC
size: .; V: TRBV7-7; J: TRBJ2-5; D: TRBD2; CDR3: CASSPGGSGETQYF; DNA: TGTGCCAGCAGCCCAGGCGGGAGCGGAGAGACCCAGTACTTC
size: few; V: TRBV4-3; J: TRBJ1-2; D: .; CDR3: CASSLGDFHTF; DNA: TGCGCCAGCAGCCTCGGGGACTTCCACACCTTC
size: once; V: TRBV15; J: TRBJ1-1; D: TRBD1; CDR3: CATSRDRETEAFF; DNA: TGTGCCACCAGCAGGGACAGGGAAACTGAAGCTTTCTTT
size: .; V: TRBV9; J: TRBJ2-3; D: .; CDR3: CASSVVVGDTQYF; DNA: TGTGCCAGCAGCGTAGTGGTAGGAGATACGCAGTATTTT
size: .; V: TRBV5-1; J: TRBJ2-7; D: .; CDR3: CASSPDSPSSYEQYF; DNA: TGCGCCAGCAGCCCAGACAGCCCAAGCTCCTACGAGCAGTACTTC
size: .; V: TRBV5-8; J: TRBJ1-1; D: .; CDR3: CASSLVGGGPEAFF; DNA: TGTGCCAGCAGCTTGGTGGGAGGAGGGCCTGAAGCTTTCTTT
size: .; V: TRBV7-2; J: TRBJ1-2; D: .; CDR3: CASSFRSYRANYGYTF; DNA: TGTGCCAGCAGCTTCCGTTCTTACAGGGCTAACTATGGCTACACCTTC
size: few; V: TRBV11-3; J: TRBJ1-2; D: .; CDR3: CASTASYTSNYGYTF; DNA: TGTGCCAGCACCGCTTCCTACACCTCTAACTATGGCTACACCTTC
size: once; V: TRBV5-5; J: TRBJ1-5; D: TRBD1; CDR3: CASSPGQGLGQPQHF; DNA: TGTGCCAGCAGCCCGGGACAGGGGTTAGGACAGCCCCAGCATTTT
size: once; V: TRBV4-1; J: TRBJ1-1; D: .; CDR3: CASSQESRGWSTEAFF; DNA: TGCGCCAGCAGCCAAGAATCACGGGGTTGGAGCACTGAAGCTTTCTTT
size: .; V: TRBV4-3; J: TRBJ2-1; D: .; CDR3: CASSQDRGAYNEQFF; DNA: TGCGCCAGCAGCCAAGACAGGGGGGCCTACAATGAGCAGTTCTTC
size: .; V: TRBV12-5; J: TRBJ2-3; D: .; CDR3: CASGQPASTDTQYF; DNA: TGTGCTAGTGGTCAGCCGGCCAGCACAGATACGCAGTATTTT
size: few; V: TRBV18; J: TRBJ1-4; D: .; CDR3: CASSPVATEEKLFF; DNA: TGTGCCAGCTCACCCGTGGCCACCGAGGAAAAACTGTTTTTT
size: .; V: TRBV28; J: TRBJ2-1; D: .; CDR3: CASSWRSPSYNEQFF; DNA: TGTGCCAGCAGTTGGAGATCTCCCTCCTACAATGAGCAGTTCTTC
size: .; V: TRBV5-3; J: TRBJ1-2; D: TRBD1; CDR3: CASSLGGQQNYGYTF; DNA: TGTGCCAGCAGCTTGGGGGGACAGCAAAACTATGGCTACACCTTC
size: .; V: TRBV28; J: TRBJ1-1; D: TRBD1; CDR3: CASSVQGTTEAFF; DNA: TGTGCCAGCAGCGTACAGGGGACCACTGAAGCTTTCTTT
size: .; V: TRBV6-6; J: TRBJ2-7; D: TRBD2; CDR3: CASTLGLAAYEQYF; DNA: TGTGCCAGCACCTTGGGACTAGCGGCTTACGAGCAGTACTTC
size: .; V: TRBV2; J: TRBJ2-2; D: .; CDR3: CASSSRANTGELFF; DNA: TGTGCCAGCAGTTCCCGGGCCAACACCGGGGAGCTGTTTTTT